Each of the 32 T cell receptor beta chains below was sequenced from the same sample in a study of HIV-infected patients and healthy controls. One entry per CDR3 protein results from TCRdb running MiXCR on the 5' RACE reads. The data contain around 64,000 distinct CDR3 sequences, approximately 16% of them seen just once; the ten biggest clones take up approximately 5%. The sample comprised CD4+ T cells from blood. The source is a human donor in good health.

The sample holds a few counts of this clonotype. CDR3 amino acids: CSAKNPGTGEAFF. CDR3 coding DNA: TGCAGTGCTAAAAACCCCGGGACAGGTGAAGCTTTCTTT. The V and J genes are TRBV20-1 and TRBJ1-1, with 8 bases that match TRBD1. The CDR3 runs to 13 residues. CDR1 is DFQATT, CDR2 SNEGSKA, per germline (reference sequence). Losses at the gene ends were 4 bases for V and 7 bases for J; bases not matched to a gene: 8.

The chain recombines TRBV27 with TRBJ2-7; tentatively, D is TRBD1 (5 bases). The CDR3 length is 18 residues. Germline V gene data show CDR1 as MNHEY and CDR2 as SMNVEV (reference sequence). V lost 0 bases to trimming and J lost 4 bases, with 22 bases between them. The chain's CDR3 is CASSLSPLGQGWIYEQYF. The CDR3 DNA is TGTGCCAGCAGTTTATCACCCCTGGGGCAGGGCTGGATATACGAGCAGTACTTC.

This clonotype was counted a few times. The CDR3 is CASSGRQPTKDISAEAFF. Written as DNA, the CDR3 is TGTGCCAGCAGCGGAAGACAGCCAACAAAAGACATTAGTGCTGAAGCTTTCTTT. The chain links TRBV7-9 to TRBJ1-1; maybe TRBD1 (5 bases). Germline V lookup: CDR1 SEHNR, CDR2 FQNEAQ (reference sequence). The CDR3 consists of 18 residues. V gave up 5 bases and J gave up 6 bases, with 28 bases separating them.

CDR3 sequence reads: CATASLPKVPGSSYNEQFF. The DNA of the CDR3 is TGTGCCACCGCCTCGCTTCCTAAGGTCCCGGGGAGCTCCTACAATGAGCAGTTCTTC. This sequence joins TRBV19 and TRBJ2-1; TRBD2 might be the D (5 bases). V lost 10 bases and J 0 bases, leaving 28 bases between the germline ends. Germline V lookup: CDR1 LNHDA, CDR2 SQIVND (reference sequence). The CDR3 is 19 residues long.

Only a few counts were recorded for this clonotype. The CDR3 region is CASSLGGPGEQFF. As DNA, the CDR3 is TGTGCCAGCAGTTTAGGGGGACCAGGTGAGCAGTTCTTC. This chain uses TRBV12-3 or TRBV12-4 with TRBJ2-1; D is perhaps TRBD1 or TRBD2 (5 bases each). Trimming pared 1 base from V and 9 bases from J, leaving 10 bases between. The CDR3 extends over 13 amino acids.

The chain is built from TRBV7-2 and TRBJ2-3, with 9 positions matching TRBD2. The length of the CDR3 is 16 residues. From germline, CDR1 is SGHTA and CDR2 FQGNSA. Trimming removed 5 bases from V and 1 base from J; junction bases left unmatched: 7. The CDR3 protein is CASSTRLAGGTDTQYF. DNA of the CDR3: TGTGCCAGCAGCACACGATTAGCGGGAGGCACAGATACGCAGTATTTT.

The gene calls are TRBV6-2 or TRBV6-3 and TRBJ2-1; TRBD2 matches 12 bases. Germline V lookup: CDR1 MNHEY, CDR2 SVGEGT. The CDR3 sequence is 17 residues long. V was clipped by 8 bases and J by 7 bases; unmatched bases: 15. The DNA for the CDR3 is TGTGCCAGCTGCCGTCCTAGCGGGAGGGCCGGTGGGAATGAGCAGTTCTTC. The encoded protein is CASCRPSGRAGGNEQFF.

This clonotype was detected a few times. This chain joins TRBV7-2 and TRBJ2-1, with 7 nucleotides matching TRBD2. The germline gives CDR1 SGHTA, CDR2 FQGNSA. This CDR3 is built from 15 residues. V lost 6 bases to trimming and J lost 3 bases; unmatched junction nucleotides: 8. The CDR3 nucleotides read TGTGCCAGCAGTTTAAGCGGGGACTACTACAATGAGCAGTTCTTC. Encoded protein: CASSLSGDYYNEQFF.

This clonotype occurred a few times. The rearrangement joins TRBV18 to TRBJ2-6; D is undetermined. CDR1 is KGHSH and CDR2 is LQKENI in the germline V gene. Between the trimmed V and J ends, which lost 4 bases and 1 base, there was a span of 17 bases. The CDR3 covers 18 residues. The CDR3 region has the DNA TGTGCCAGCTCACGTTTCCGGGCCGACGAATCTGGGGCCAACGTCCTGACTTTC. The encoded protein is CASSRFRADESGANVLTF.

The chain combines TRBV19 with TRBJ1-5, with D uncertain. The CDR3 length is 13 residues. CDR1 is LNHDA, CDR2 SQIVND, per germline (reference sequence). V dropped 5 bases and J dropped 3 bases, with 8 bases sitting between them. This CDR3 reads CASSPFVNQPQHF. The CDR3 nucleotides are TGTGCCAGTAGTCCATTTGTCAATCAGCCCCAGCATTTT.

This clonotype came up a few times. One end of the junction fails to match germline, which may point to a read error. The chain employs TRBV20-1 and TRBJ2-7; 11 bases fit TRBD2. Per germline, CDR1 DFQATT and CDR2 SNEGSKA (reference sequence). The CDR3 has 14 residues. The CDR3 spells CSAPMTSGTYERYF. CDR3 DNA: TGCAGTGCCCCCATGACTAGCGGGACCTACGAGCGGTACTTC.

The table lists this clonotype with many counts. J is TRBJ1-5 and V is TRBV2, with a weak D call TRBD1 (6 bases). Trimming took 5 bases from V and 4 from J, leaving 12 bases between them. Per germline, CDR1 SNHLY and CDR2 FYNNEI. The CDR3 loop spans 14 amino acids. The CDR3 region is CASSTGQFNQPQHF. CDR3 nucleotide sequence: TGTGCCAGCAGTACAGGACAGTTTAATCAGCCCCAGCATTTT.

The CDR3: CSVEEPSSGSWNEQFF. As DNA, the CDR3 is TGCAGCGTTGAAGAGCCTTCTAGCGGGAGTTGGAATGAGCAGTTCTTC. This rearrangement joins TRBV29-1 to TRBJ2-1; TRBD2 aligns across 10 bases. V trimming: 0 bases; J trimming: 7 bases; junction bases outside the gene matches: 9. This CDR3 region has 16 residues. Germline loops: CDR1 SQVTM, CDR2 ANQGSEA.

This clonotype was recorded at least ten times. The J gene is TRBJ1-1, the V gene TRBV25-1; the D is unclear. V was pared by 1 base and J by 1 base, with 7 bases between. Germline V lookup: CDR1 MGHDK, CDR2 SYGVNS. The CDR3 spans 14 residues. The CDR3 sequence: CASSESGRNTEAFF. For the CDR3, the DNA is TGTGCCAGCAGTGAATCTGGGAGGAACACTGAAGCTTTCTTT.

The V gene is TRBV7-2, the J gene TRBJ1-1; D possibly corresponds to TRBD1 (6 bases). The V gene's germline CDR1 is SGHTA and CDR2 FQGNSA. The CDR3 extends over 15 amino acids. With 1 base removed from V and 5 bases from J, the gap between germline ends came to 14 bases. CDR3 coding DNA: TGTGCCAGCAGCTTAGTAGGGGGGGGAAAAACTGAAGCTTTCTTT. Its protein product is CASSLVGGGKTEAFF.

This clonotype was counted between two and nine times. The chain joins TRBV18 to TRBJ2-7, with D possibly matching TRBD1 (6 bases). V lost 3 bases, J lost 5 bases, and 14 bases lay in between. The germline gives CDR1 KGHSH, CDR2 LQKENI. The CDR3 contains 14 residues. The CDR3 loop is CASSPLQGPNEQYF. The CDR3 DNA sequence: TGTGCCAGCTCACCGCTACAGGGTCCGAACGAGCAGTACTTC.

V usage is TRBV20-1 and J usage is TRBJ2-7; unclear D gene. CDR3 size: 13 residues. V was clipped by 5 bases and J by 6 bases, with 17 bases between them. Germline CDR1 is DFQATT and CDR2 is SNEGSKA (reference sequence). CDR3 sequence: CSAPRTATSEQYF. The DNA for the CDR3 is TGCAGTGCTCCAAGGACCGCGACCTCCGAGCAGTACTTC.

The rearrangement uses TRBV5-1 and TRBJ2-1, with 9 nucleotides matching TRBD2. Germline CDR1 SGHRS, CDR2 YFSETQ. The CDR3 is made up of 15 amino acids. V dropped 2 bases and J dropped 7; count of bases not matched to a gene: 7. CDR3 sequence: CASSFQGSGSNEQFF. The CDR3 DNA sequence: TGCGCCAGCAGCTTTCAGGGTAGCGGGAGTAATGAGCAGTTCTTC. The variable domain in full, completed from reference TRBV5-1 and TRBJ2-1, reads KAGVTQTPRYLIKTRGQQVTLSCSPISGHRSVSWYQQTPGQGLQFLFEYFSETQRNKGNFPGRFSGRQFSNSRSEMNVSTLELGDSALYLCASSFQGSGSNEQFFGPGTRLTVL.

The V and J genes are TRBV28 and TRBJ2-5; the D gene is possibly TRBD1 (6 bases). The CDR3 has 13 amino acids. Per the germline V gene, CDR1 is MDHEN and CDR2 is SYDVKM. Trimming cost V 4 bases and J 4 bases, with 10 bases left between them. CDR3 sequence reads: CASSSTGPETQYF. The CDR3 DNA reads TGTGCCAGCAGTTCTACAGGGCCAGAGACCCAGTACTTC.

The table lists this clonotype with many counts. The rearrangement uses TRBV7-3 and TRBJ2-3; perhaps D is TRBD1 or TRBD2 (5 bases each). CDR3 length equals 16 residues. V lost 1 base and J 2 bases, leaving 13 bases between the germline ends. Germline CDR1 and CDR2: SGHTA and FQGTGA. The CDR3 DNA follows: TGTGCCAGCAGCTTAAGAGGGGCGGCTACCACAGATACGCAGTATTTT. Translated: CASSLRGAATTDTQYF.

The chain recombines TRBV7-2 with TRBJ2-6; the match to TRBD2 covers 9 bases. The germline gives CDR1 SGHTA, CDR2 FQGNSA. Losses at the gene ends were 8 bases for V and 2 bases for J; bases not matched to a gene: 7. This CDR3 comprises 16 residues. DNA of the CDR3: TGTGCCAGCTGGAAGCGGGAGGTAGCTGGGGCCAACGTCCTGACTTTC. This translates into CASWKREVAGANVLTF.

This chain uses TRBV15 with TRBJ2-4; D might be TRBD1 (6 bases). The CDR3 has 14 residues. Germline V gene lookup returns CDR1 LNHNV and CDR2 YYDKDF (reference sequence). With 5 bases removed from V and 3 bases from J, the gap between germline ends came to 11 bases. The CDR3 DNA sequence: TGTGCCACCAGCCCAGGACAGAGCAAAAACATTCAGTACTTC. This gives the protein CATSPGQSKNIQYF.

The rearrangement links TRBV7-2 to TRBJ1-3; D perhaps matches TRBD1 (5 bases). Germline CDR1 and CDR2: SGHTA and FQGNSA. CDR3 length: 16 residues. The V and J ends lost 0 bases and 0 bases respectively, with 9 bases between them. Written as DNA, the CDR3 is TGTGCCAGCAGCTTAGCGCGACAGAACTCTGGAAACACCATATATTTT. It specifies CASSLARQNSGNTIYF.

This clonotype occurred a few times. The CDR3 sequence: CASALGLAGGPQETQYF. Written as DNA, the CDR3 is TGTGCTAGTGCCCTGGGACTAGCGGGGGGACCACAAGAGACCCAGTACTTC. This rearrangement joins TRBV12-5 to TRBJ2-5; 15 bases line up with TRBD2. CDR1 and CDR2 (germline): LGHNT, FRNRAP. The junction had 8 bases not matched to a gene; V was cut back by 7 bases and J by 2 bases. The CDR3 totals 17 residues. The full variable domain, completed using reference TRBV12-5 and TRBJ2-5, is DARVTQTPRHKVTEMGQEVTMRCQPILGHNTVFWYRQTMMQGLELLAYFRNRAPLDDSGMPKDRFSAEMPDATLATLKIQPSEPRDSAVYFCASALGLAGGPQETQYFGPGTRLLVL.

This clonotype has ten or more counts. V gene TRBV9 combines with J gene TRBJ2-2; 8 nucleotides match TRBD2. The CDR3 runs 17 residues. CDR1 is SGDLS and CDR2 is YYNGEE in the germline V gene. Trimming removed 0 bases from V and 3 bases from J; junction bases left unmatched: 7. The CDR3: CASSVVGLVSHTGELFF. The CDR3 DNA reads TGTGCCAGCAGCGTAGTGGGACTAGTTTCCCACACCGGGGAGCTGTTTTTT.

This clonotype was recorded many times. The gene calls are TRBV3-1 and TRBJ2-2; D may be TRBD2 (6 bases). V was clipped by 1 base and J by 3 bases, with 15 bases between them. CDR3 length: 17 residues. In germline, CDR1 is LGHDT, CDR2 YNNKEL (reference sequence). Here the CDR3 reads CASSQVARREDTGELFF. CDR3 coding DNA: TGTGCCAGCAGCCAAGTAGCCCGGAGGGAGGACACCGGGGAGCTGTTTTTT.

Only a few counts were recorded for this clonotype. This rearrangement joins TRBV6-6 to TRBJ2-1; D tentatively fits TRBD1 or TRBD2 (5 bases each). Deletions cut 6 bases from V and 5 bases from J, with 11 bases between. Per germline, CDR1 MNHNY and CDR2 SVGAGI (reference sequence). The CDR3 extends over 13 amino acids. CDR3 DNA: TGTGCCAGCAGACGTGGGACCAACAATGAGCAGTTCTTC. Its protein product is CASRRGTNNEQFF.

This clonotype was detected a few times. The CDR3 protein is CASTPTGASNQPQHF. CDR3 DNA sequence: TGTGCCAGCACCCCGACAGGGGCTAGCAATCAGCCCCAGCATTTT. The chain has TRBV6-1 and TRBJ1-5; 8 nucleotides align to TRBD1. V dropped 7 bases and J dropped 0; count of bases not matched to a gene: 5. Germline CDR1 is MNHNS and CDR2 is SASEGT. This CDR3 spans 15 amino acids.

Many counts were recorded for this clonotype. This chain uses TRBV21-1 with TRBJ2-3; the table's D call, TRBD2, has no DNA check behind it. TRBV21-1 is annotated as a pseudogene. The CDR3 consists of 15 residues. Here the CDR3 DNA reads TGTGCCAGCAGCCCCCCGGGACTAGATGCAGATACGCAGTATTTT. Protein sequence: CASSPPGLDADTQYF.

This clonotype was seen ten or more times. The chain employs TRBV6-2 or TRBV6-3 and TRBJ2-1; 12 bases are a match to TRBD2. Germline lookup yields CDR1 MNHEY and CDR2 SVGEGT. V was clipped by 0 bases and J by 10 bases; unmatched bases: 10. CDR3 size: 17 residues. CDR3 sequence reads: CASSYSKASGGAGEQFF. The DNA for the CDR3 is TGTGCCAGCAGTTACTCGAAAGCTAGCGGGGGGGCCGGCGAGCAGTTCTTC.

This chain joins TRBV19 and TRBJ1-1; D is ambiguous. The CDR3 loop spans 15 amino acids. The V gene's germline CDR1 is LNHDA and CDR2 SQIVND (reference sequence). Trimming stripped 4 bases from V and 3 bases from J, with 15 bases between. The CDR3 region has the DNA TGTGCCAGTAGTAGCGGCCGGGGTTCGGACACTGAAGCTTTCTTT. Its translation: CASSSGRGSDTEAFF. Together with reference TRBV19 and TRBJ1-1, the CDR3 gives the full variable domain: DGGITQSPKYLFRKEGQNVTLSCEQNLNHDAMYWYRQDPGQGLRLIYYSQIVNDFQKGDIAEGYSVSREKKESFPLTVTSAQKNPTAFYLCASSSGRGSDTEAFFGQGTRLTVV.

The sample holds a few counts of this clonotype. The genes are TRBV6-2 or TRBV6-3 and TRBJ2-7, with 7 nucleotides matching TRBD1. V was pared by 3 bases and J by 2 bases, with 28 bases of the junction left unmatched. CDR1 and CDR2 from the germline V gene are MNHEY and SVGEGT. This CDR3 region has 22 residues. The CDR3, as DNA: TGTGCCAGCAGTTATTCAGCTCCCTCTACAGGGGTCGATCCAACCCCGACCTACGAGCAGTACTTC. Its protein is CASSYSAPSTGVDPTPTYEQYF.